The clone carrying this T cell receptor (beta chain) showed up just once. In the original analysis: Nucleated cell counts were estimated from reference gene primer amplification. Here immunoSEQ multiplex PCR was the method, and the copy in TCRdb shows in-frame clones only, minus some. D and trimming were read from the DNA, whereas the V and J calls and clone size are those reported in that table. The sample has about 85,000 clones; around 80% are singletons. These data belong to a study of blood T cell repertoires in COVID-19. In the study overall: Sites in the United States, Italy and Spain provided acute and convalescent COVID-19 samples.

The V and J ends lost 5 bases and 4 bases respectively, with 21 bases between them. Germline V gene lookup returns CDR1 SGDLS and CDR2 YYNGEE. This CDR3 region has 16 residues. This chain uses TRBV9 with TRBJ1-2; D might be TRBD1 (6 bases). The material sequenced was peripheral blood. This clonotype was sampled from a woman at least 80 years old with acute or convalescent COVID-19. In DNA, the CDR3 is TGTGCCAGCAGTCAATTCGACAGGACGGGCGCCTATGGCTACACCTTC. Its translation: CASSQFDRTGAYGYTF.